This TCR beta chain was found in a study of blood T cell repertoires in COVID-19. Across the whole study: Samples representing acute and convalescent COVID-19 were sourced from the United States, Italy and Spain. Nucleic acid was either cDNA or gDNA, and it came from T cells, B-cell-depleted T cells, or PBMCs.

The method was immunoSEQ multiplex PCR; TCRdb's version includes in-frame clones alone and lacks a portion of them. The repertoire has around 260,000 clones, around nine tenths of them found once; the top ten carry 0.95% to 1.2%. Germline CDR1 and CDR2: SGHKS and YYEKEE (reference sequence). The CDR3 loop spans 18 amino acids. Unmatched junction bases numbered 11, after V lost 2 bases and J lost 2 bases. Individuals aged about 18 to 100 years were recruited from approximately 22 US areas. Clinical histories supplied by participants themselves formed the basis of cohort assignment. V gene TRBV5-5 combines with J gene TRBJ2-3, with TRBD2 identical over 10 bases. The clonotype was recovered from a woman younger than 45 who had recovered from COVID-19. The sample was PBMCs or T cells enriched from blood (not recorded which). The CDR3 is CASSFSAGGPSNTDTQYF. The CDR3 DNA follows: TGTGCCAGCAGCTTCTCAGCGGGAGGGCCCTCGAACACAGATACGCAGTATTTT. Using reference TRBV5-5 and TRBJ2-3 for the parts outside the CDR3, the full variable domain is DAGVTQSPTHLIKTRGQQVTLRCSPISGHKSVSWYQQVLGQGPQFIFQYYEKEERGRGNFPDRFSARQFPNYSSELNVNALLLGDSALYLCASSFSAGGPSNTDTQYFGPGTRLTVL.